This T cell receptor beta chain was captured by sequencing in a study of blood T cells in healthy people across ages. Sample-barcoded 5' priming and a J-beta primer mix drove a second PCR of about 6 to 12 cycles. TCRdb re-called the 5' RACE reads with MiXCR, one entry per CDR3 protein. The sample has over 600,000 distinct CDR3 sequences, about 42% seen once. The sequencing input was blood. This clonotype was obtained from a man at least 80 years old in good health.

CDR3 sequence reads: CASSRTGGPIYKQYF. The CDR3 DNA sequence: TGTGCCAGCAGCCGCACAGGGGGCCCTATCTATAAGCAGTACTTC. The J gene is TRBJ2-7, the V gene TRBV11-1, with 9 nucleotides matching TRBD1. The CDR3 contains 15 residues. V lost 5 bases, J lost 8 bases, and 13 bases stayed unmatched. Looked up from germline, CDR1 is SGHAT and CDR2 is FQDESV (reference sequence).